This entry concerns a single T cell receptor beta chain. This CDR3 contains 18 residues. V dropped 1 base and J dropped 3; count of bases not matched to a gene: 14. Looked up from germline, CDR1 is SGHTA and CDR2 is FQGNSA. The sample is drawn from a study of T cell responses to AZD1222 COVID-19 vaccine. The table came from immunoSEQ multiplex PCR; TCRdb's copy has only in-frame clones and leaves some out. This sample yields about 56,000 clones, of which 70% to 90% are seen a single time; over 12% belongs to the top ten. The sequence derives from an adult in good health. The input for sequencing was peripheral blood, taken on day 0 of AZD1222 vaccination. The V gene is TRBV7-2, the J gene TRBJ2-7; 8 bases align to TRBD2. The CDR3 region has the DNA TGTGCCAGCAGCTTAGTTGGTAGCGGGGAGACGGCCTTCTACGAGCAGTACTTC. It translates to CASSLVGSGETAFYEQYF.